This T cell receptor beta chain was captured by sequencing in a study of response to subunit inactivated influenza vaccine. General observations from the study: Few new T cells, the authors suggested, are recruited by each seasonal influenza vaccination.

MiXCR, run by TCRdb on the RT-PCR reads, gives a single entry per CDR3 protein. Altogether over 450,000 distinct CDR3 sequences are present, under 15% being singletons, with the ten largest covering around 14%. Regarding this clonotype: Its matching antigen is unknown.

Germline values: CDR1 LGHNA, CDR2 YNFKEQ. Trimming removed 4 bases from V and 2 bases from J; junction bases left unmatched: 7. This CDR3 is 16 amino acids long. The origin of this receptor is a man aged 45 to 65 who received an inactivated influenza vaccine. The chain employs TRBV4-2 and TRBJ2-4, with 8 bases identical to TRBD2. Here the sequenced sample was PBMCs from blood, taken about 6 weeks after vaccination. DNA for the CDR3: TGTGCCAGCAGCCCGCGCGGGGGGCGATCCAAAAACATTCAGTACTTC. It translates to CASSPRGGRSKNIQYF.